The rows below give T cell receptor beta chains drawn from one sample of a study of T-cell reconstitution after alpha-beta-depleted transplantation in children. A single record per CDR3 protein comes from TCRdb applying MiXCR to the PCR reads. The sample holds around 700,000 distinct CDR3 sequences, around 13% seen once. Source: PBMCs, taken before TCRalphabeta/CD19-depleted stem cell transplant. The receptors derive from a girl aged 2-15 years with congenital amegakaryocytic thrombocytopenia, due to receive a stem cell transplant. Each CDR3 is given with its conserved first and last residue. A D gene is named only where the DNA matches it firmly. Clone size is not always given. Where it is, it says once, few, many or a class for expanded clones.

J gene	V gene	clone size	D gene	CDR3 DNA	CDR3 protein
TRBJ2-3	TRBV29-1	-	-	TGCAGCGTTGAAGATGTTTATCTGGGCCCCGCGACAGATACGCAGTATTTT	CSVEDVYLGPATDTQYF
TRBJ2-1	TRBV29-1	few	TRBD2	TGCAGCGTAGCCGGGACTAGCGGCAATGAGCAGTTCTTC	CSVAGTSGNEQFF
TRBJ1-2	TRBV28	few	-	TGTGCCAGCAGTTTATCCCTTCCCGGCGCCTATGGCTACACCTTC	CASSLSLPGAYGYTF
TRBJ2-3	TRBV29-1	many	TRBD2	TGCAGCGTTGAGGCTAGCGGGAGTTCCCCAGATACGCAGTATTTT	CSVEASGSSPDTQYF
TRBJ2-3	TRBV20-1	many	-	TGCAGTGCTAAACAGGGAATAGGCACAGATACGCAGTATTTT	CSAKQGIGTDTQYF
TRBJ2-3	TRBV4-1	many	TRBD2	TGCGCCAGCAGCAGATCCAACACTGGGGGGACTAGCAGAACAGATACGCAGTATTTT	CASSRSNTGGTSRTDTQYF
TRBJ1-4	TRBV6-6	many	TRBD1	TGTGCCAGCAGGGGACAGCTAAATGAAAAACTGTTTTTT	CASRGQLNEKLFF
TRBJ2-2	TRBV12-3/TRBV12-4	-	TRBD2	TGTGCCAGCAGGGGACTAGCGGACACCGGGGAGCTGTTTTTT	CASRGLADTGELFF
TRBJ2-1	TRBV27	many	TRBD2	TGTGCCAGCCGGAGCGGGAGACGACGGTTCTTC	CASRSGRRRFF
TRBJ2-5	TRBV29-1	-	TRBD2	TGCAGCGTTGATGCGGGAGGACAAGAGACCCAGTACTTC	CSVDAGGQETQYF
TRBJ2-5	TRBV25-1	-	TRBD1	TGTGCCAGCAGTGCCTCCCGGACAGGGACGCAGACCCAGTACTTC	CASSASRTGTQTQYF
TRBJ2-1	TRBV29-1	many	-	TGCAGCGTTGCGAGGGTTCGTCGGCCTGAGCAGTTCTTC	CSVARVRRPEQFF
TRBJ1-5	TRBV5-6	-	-	TGTGCCAGCAGCTTGGCCACCGGAAGATCCCAGCCCCAGCATTTT	CASSLATGRSQPQHF
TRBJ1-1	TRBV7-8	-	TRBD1	TGTGCCAGCAGCTGGGGACAGGGCCTGCTTAACACTGAAGCTTTCTTT	CASSWGQGLLNTEAFF